This TCR beta chain was sequenced for a study of monozygotic twins with inflammatory bowel disease (dated by TCRdb to about 2019). Regarding the research as a whole: The complete study included about 28 monozygotic twin pairs: 19 IBD-discordant Danish pairs and nine German pairs, of which four were IBD-concordant and five were IBD-discordant. Each individual had, on average, about 151 000 unique TCRalpha sequences and 181 000 unique TCRbeta sequences available for analysis. Within discordant pairs, disease-associated traits were sought mainly by comparing IBD patients with their genetically identical healthy co-twins.

As concerns this clonotype: The specificity of this receptor is unknown.

From each donor, a roughly 2.5 ml peripheral blood sample was collected into PAXgene tubes and stored at -80 degrees C. Total RNA was isolated from whole blood with the PAXgene blood miRNA kit on an automated QIAcube, without T cell sorting. Peripheral blood from monozygotic twin pairs who were concordant or discordant for inflammatory bowel disease underwent deep TCRalpha and TCRbeta repertoire profiling using unique molecular barcoding. Smoking habits were recorded for all twin pairs, with individuals classified as current, former or never smokers. Points the paper makes about the study in general: The analysis was unable to tell different T cell subtypes apart. Concordant and discordant twins showed no difference in repertoire similarity, possibly because of limited statistical power. No single strong signal or clonotype linked to IBD turned up in the results, so the idea that one exists was not supported. A decrease in TCRbeta repertoire diversity, as measured by inverse Simpson index, was observed in IBD patients compared with their healthy co-twins. Fewer clonotypes were shared with other individuals by IBD patients than by healthy twins, most markedly in patients showing signs of disease activity. Because patients were on differing immunosuppressive treatments, the repertoires may have picked up extra background noise and inter-individual variability.

The library came from 5' RACE. Each TCR library was prepared from about 3.5 ug of total RNA. For each sample, cDNA was synthesized in eight separate reactions using SMARTScribe reverse transcriptase. During cDNA synthesis, unique molecular identifiers containing a 6-nucleotide sample barcode were introduced by template switching. TCRalpha and TCRbeta cDNA was amplified in two nested PCRs of 16 and 9 cycles, and bead purification was carried out after each PCR. Before amplification, the cDNA was treated with uracil DNA-glycosylase and purified using the QIAquick PCR purification kit. The second PCR was the step at which Illumina TruSeq-compatible adapters and sample-specific barcodes were added. TapeStation and Qubit were used to check library quality and concentration, and 4 to 6 ng of each library went into the pool. Sequencing of the pooled libraries was done on an Illumina HiSeq2500 single-index Rapid Run using custom sequencing primers and 2 x 100 bp reads. Regarding the original processing steps: PCR and sequencing errors were corrected by UMI-based consensus assembly using MiGEC version 1.2.6. MiXCR version 2.1.1 was used to carry out V(D)J alignment, clonotype assembly and CDR3 extraction. To normalise gene usage, clonotype sharing and MAIT/NKT TCR abundance, the analysis used the top 1000, 10 000 and 20 000 clonotypes per sample. Diversity was computed as the inverse Simpson index with the vegan R package after downsampling to 27 000 UMIs. Statistical testing used paired Mann-Whitney U tests on the discordant twin pairs and applied Benjamini-Hochberg correction for multiple testing. After reprocessing by TCRdb, each CDR3 protein sequence is one entry, and no DNA is given. These V and J calls rely on TCRdb rather than the paper's analysis. This sample's records show 350,000 to 500,000 distinct CDR3 sequences. The ten largest clones take up 2.4% of the sample.

The sequence came from a human donor with ulcerative colitis or Crohn's disease, or a healthy co-twin of an affected twin (not recorded which). The specimen was blood.

The CDR3: CAISGRAASTDTQYF. The chain employs TRBV10-3 and TRBJ2-3; TCRdb selects TRBD1, and the lack of DNA leaves this call unchecked. In the germline V gene, CDR1 corresponds to ENHRY and CDR2 to SYGVKD. The CDR3 has 15 amino acids, counting the end cysteine and phenylalanine. No DNA accompanies this entry.